This is a list of T cell receptor beta chains from one sample in a study of blood T cells in healthy people across ages. TCRdb re-analysed the 5' RACE reads in MiXCR, keeping a single row per CDR3 protein. Of fewer than 800,000 distinct CDR3 sequences detected, 25% appear once; the ten largest clones hold 9% to 9.5%. These data were also reused for a study on T cells of mothers and their children.

Sequenced input: blood. The receptors originated from a boy under 18 in good health. Each CDR3 is given with its conserved first and last residue. Each record gives: clone size, V gene, J gene, D gene, CDR3 protein, CDR3 DNA. A D gene is named only where the DNA matches it firmly. Only part of the rows carry a size: once, few, many, or a class if the clone is expanded.

few	TRBV29-1	TRBJ2-7	TRBD1	CSVEDGQGGNEQYF	TGCAGCGTTGAAGACGGACAGGGGGGAAACGAGCAGTACTTC
-	TRBV2	TRBJ2-5	TRBD1	CASTRDRASETQYF	TGTGCCAGCACCCGGGACAGGGCGTCAGAGACCCAGTACTTC
few	TRBV4-1	TRBJ1-1	TRBD1	CASSLQGAANTEAFF	TGCGCCAGCAGCCTCCAGGGGGCGGCGAACACTGAAGCTTTCTTT
-	TRBV28	TRBJ1-5	-	CASSPPTGGPQHF	TGTGCCAGCTCCCCTCCGACAGGAGGCCCCCAGCATTTT
few	TRBV15	TRBJ1-1	-	CATTLGVQARAFF	TGTGCCACCACCCTAGGTGTACAGGCCCGAGCTTTCTTT
-	TRBV7-3	TRBJ2-1	-	CASSLNGNEEFF	TGTGCCAGCAGCTTAAACGGCAATGAGGAGTTCTTC
few	TRBV5-1	TRBJ2-2	-	CASSLGNRNTGELFF	TGCGCCAGCAGCTTGGGTAACAGAAACACCGGGGAGCTGTTTTTT
-	TRBV15	TRBJ1-4	-	CATSSTGTEKLFF	TGTGCCACCAGCTCGACCGGGACCGAAAAACTGTTTTTT
-	TRBV7-7	TRBJ2-5	-	CASSSRPGRGETQYF	TGTGCTAGCAGCTCCCGTCCTGGGCGGGGAGAGACCCAGTACTTC
-	TRBV20-1	TRBJ2-3	TRBD2	CSAIEPGMGLNTDTQYF	TGCAGTGCCATCGAGCCCGGAATGGGACTAAACACAGATACGCAGTATTTT
-	TRBV10-3	TRBJ2-1	-	CAIRAVTGNEQFF	TGTGCCATCCGAGCGGTGACGGGCAATGAGCAGTTCTTC
few	TRBV11-2	TRBJ2-4	-	CASSLGPSKNIQYF	TGTGCCAGCAGCTTAGGGCCGTCCAAAAACATTCAGTACTTC
-	TRBV6-6	TRBJ2-7	-	CASSYSNALRDYEQYF	TGTGCCAGCAGTTACTCGAACGCGCTCAGGGACTACGAGCAGTACTTC
-	TRBV29-1	TRBJ1-6	TRBD1	CSVAAGGNSPLHF	TGCAGCGTTGCTGCAGGGGGCAATTCACCCCTCCACTTT
-	TRBV11-2	TRBJ2-4	-	CAASGGSLFSDIQYF	TGTGCCGCCTCGGGGGGCAGCCTGTTTTCCGACATTCAGTACTTC
-	TRBV7-2	TRBJ1-1	-	CASSLPPGSLNTEAFF	TGTGCCAGCAGCTTACCGCCGGGCAGCTTGAACACTGAAGCTTTCTTT
-	TRBV12-3/TRBV12-4	TRBJ2-5	-	CVSSLGHETQYF	TGTGTCAGCAGTTTAGGGCATGAGACCCAGTACTTC
many	TRBV4-1	TRBJ1-6	TRBD1	CASSLGQGDSPLHF	TGCGCCAGCAGCCTAGGACAGGGCGATTCACCCCTCCACTTT
few	TRBV20-1	TRBJ2-4	TRBD2	CSAASRGGPGNIQYF	TGCAGTGCCGCTTCGCGGGGAGGGCCCGGAAACATTCAGTACTTC
-	TRBV13	TRBJ2-1	-	CASQPPGYNEQFF	TGTGCCAGCCAACCCCCGGGGTACAATGAGCAGTTCTTC
-	TRBV5-1	TRBJ2-5	TRBD2	CASSLFGGRAETQYF	TGCGCCAGCAGCTTGTTTGGCGGGAGAGCGGAGACCCAGTACTTC
few	TRBV25-1	TRBJ1-2	-	CASGGVGYGYTF	TGTGCCTCCGGGGGGGTAGGCTATGGCTACACCTTC
-	TRBV20-1	TRBJ2-5	-	CSARDQGGETQYF	TGCAGTGCTAGAGATCAGGGGGGTGAGACCCAGTACTTC
few	TRBV7-2	TRBJ1-2	-	CASSSVGSMNYGYTF	TGTGCCAGCAGCTCGGTAGGCAGCATGAACTATGGCTACACCTTC
-	TRBV6-2/TRBV6-3	TRBJ2-1	TRBD2	CASSYTEAGAYNEQFF	TGTGCCAGCAGTTACACGGAGGCGGGGGCCTACAATGAGCAGTTCTTC
-	TRBV29-1	TRBJ1-5	TRBD1	CSVRDRESQPQHF	TGCAGCGTCCGGGACAGGGAAAGTCAGCCCCAGCATTTT
few	TRBV6-1	TRBJ2-2	TRBD2	CASSRRAFSGGVTENTRELFF	TGTGCCAGCAGCCGGAGGGCTTTTAGCGGGGGCGTCACTGAGAACACGCGGGAGCTGTTTTTT
few	TRBV20-1	TRBJ2-7	TRBD2	CSASAGGPINEQYF	TGCAGTGCCTCAGCGGGAGGGCCTATCAACGAGCAGTACTTC
-	TRBV4-3	TRBJ2-1	-	CASGGISGPYNEQFF	TGCGCCAGCGGCGGTATATCTGGACCTTACAATGAGCAGTTCTTC
few	TRBV7-6	TRBJ2-5	-	CASSSTLGQSMTQYF	TGTGCCAGCAGCTCAACACTCGGACAGAGCATGACCCAGTACTTC
-	TRBV5-6	TRBJ2-3	-	CASSLGSLAPTDTQYF	TGTGCCAGCAGCTTGGGCTCACTAGCTCCGACAGATACGCAGTATTTT
-	TRBV6-2/TRBV6-3	TRBJ2-7	-	CASSYSDSYEQYF	TGTGCCAGCAGTTACTCTGACAGCTACGAGCAGTACTTC
-	TRBV6-1	TRBJ2-1	TRBD2	CASRTGKAGAYYNEQFF	TGTGCCAGCAGAACCGGTAAAGCGGGAGCTTACTACAATGAGCAGTTCTTC
-	TRBV6-2/TRBV6-3	TRBJ2-1	TRBD2	CASSYSPPRGVYNEQFF	TGTGCCAGCAGCTATTCCCCCCCGCGGGGGGTCTACAATGAGCAGTTCTTC
-	TRBV29-1	TRBJ2-5	-	CSGWDYQETQYF	TGCAGCGGATGGGACTACCAAGAGACCCAGTACTTC
few	TRBV4-1	TRBJ2-7	TRBD2	CASSQASGWSYEQYF	TGCGCCAGCAGCCAAGCTAGCGGGTGGTCCTACGAGCAGTACTTC
-	TRBV15	TRBJ1-3	TRBD1	CATSTGGSGNTIYF	TGTGCCACCAGTACAGGGGGCTCTGGAAACACCATATATTTT
-	TRBV25-1	TRBJ2-2	TRBD2	CASSDLAGGTGELFF	TGTGCCAGCAGTGACCTAGCGGGGGGCACCGGGGAGCTGTTTTTT
few	TRBV10-3	TRBJ2-1	TRBD2	CAISEPGTRSYNEQFF	TGTGCCATCAGTGAGCCCGGGACTAGAAGTTACAATGAGCAGTTCTTC
-	TRBV12-3/TRBV12-4	TRBJ2-2	TRBD1	CASSGTGSTGELFF	TGTGCCAGCAGTGGGACAGGGTCTACCGGGGAGCTGTTTTTT
few	TRBV10-3	TRBJ1-2	TRBD1	CAIREDRENANYGYTF	TGTGCCATCAGAGAAGACAGGGAAAATGCTAACTATGGCTACACCTTC
-	TRBV13	TRBJ2-1	TRBD2	CASSGPSGRIGEQFF	TGTGCCAGCAGCGGCCCTAGCGGGAGGATAGGTGAGCAGTTCTTC
-	TRBV12-3/TRBV12-4	TRBJ2-1	TRBD2	CASSLIAGDPTGGFF	TGTGCCAGCAGTTTGATAGCGGGAGATCCTACTGGGGGGTTCTTC
-	TRBV10-3	TRBJ2-1	TRBD2	CAISDGLAGDEQFF	TGTGCCATCAGTGACGGACTAGCGGGAGATGAGCAGTTCTTC
few	TRBV7-8	TRBJ2-1	TRBD2	CASSLARLAVNEQFF	TGTGCCAGCAGCTTAGCTAGACTAGCGGTTAATGAGCAGTTCTTC
few	TRBV28	TRBJ2-7	TRBD2	CASSLGLSGRGSYEQYF	TGTGCCAGCAGTTTAGGCCTGAGCGGGAGAGGGTCCTACGAGCAGTACTTC
-	TRBV7-2	TRBJ2-1	-	CASSLLGKQFF	TGTGCCAGCAGCTTATTAGGAAAGCAGTTCTTC
few	TRBV25-1	TRBJ2-3	-	CASKQGGSTDTQYF	TGTGCCAGCAAACAGGGAGGGAGCACAGATACGCAGTATTTT
few	TRBV4-1	TRBJ2-7	TRBD2	CASSQAGTIANEQYF	TGCGCCAGCAGCCAAGCGGGGACTATTGCAAACGAGCAGTACTTC
-	TRBV4-3	TRBJ2-7	-	CASSLRAGLTYEQYF	TGCGCCAGCAGCCTTAGGGCCGGGCTGACCTACGAGCAGTACTTC